The clone carrying this TCR beta chain was counted only a few times. What it recognizes is unknown. These data belong to a study of beta chain features in type 1 diabetes. Points from the study as a whole: Researchers caution that PCR might favor shorter templates, equally among patients and controls. Moderate but significant shortening of TCRB CDR3s was recorded in all four CD4+ subsets from Type 1 diabetes patients.

The authors reverse transcribed all of the isolated RNA, so sequencing captured expressed TCRB transcripts. The data were produced by immunoSEQ multiplex PCR, yet TCRdb's version contains in-frame clones alone and is incomplete. The sample carries about 660,000 clones, around 15% recorded once. Trimming shortened V by 5 bases and J by 0 bases, and 8 bases separated the two germline ends. In germline, CDR1 is MNHEY, CDR2 SMNVEV (reference sequence). There are 15 residues in the CDR3. The sequence derives from a man aged 18 to 29 with type 1 diabetes. The chain couples TRBV27 to TRBJ2-6; D unclear. The material sequenced was naive CD4+ T cells from blood. Here the CDR3 DNA reads TGTGCCAGCAGTATCAGGATCTCTGGGGCCAACGTCCTGACTTTC. Translation: CASSIRISGANVLTF.